This T cell receptor beta chain derives from a study of ipilimumab plus nivolumab after autologous stem cell transplantation. Study-level information: Median doses per patient: a few ipilimumab, fewer than ten nivolumab. Study-level results: The authors say TCR, Treg and microbiome findings warrant further study.

Starting 14 to 28 days after autologous transplant, ipilimumab 1 mg/kg was given. Through week 26, nivolumab 3 mg/kg IV was given weeks 1, 4, 7, 10, then biweekly. Sequencing used immunoSEQ multiplex PCR; TCRdb keeps in-frame clones, though not all of them. The sample includes around 9,300 clones, 60% to 75% of them seen just once. The germline V gene has CDR1 SGHDT and CDR2 YYEEEE. CDR3 length: 16 residues. Losses at the gene ends were 3 bases for V and 0 bases for J; bases not matched to a gene: 6. Notes on this clone: No antigen is known for it.

The sequenced sample was PBMCs, obtained in a trial of ipilimumab plus nivolumab as post-transplant consolidation. This sequence originates from a female donor with multiple myeloma. The rearrangement joins TRBV5-6 to TRBJ1-5, with 7 nucleotides matching TRBD1. The CDR3 DNA reads TGTGCCAGCAGCTCCCTCGGGACAGTTAGCAATCAGCCCCAGCATTTT. Translated, it gives CASSSLGTVSNQPQHF.